The 14 T cell receptor beta chains in this list originate from one sample, sequenced in a study of Graves' ophthalmopathy and Graves' hyperthyroidism. Using RNA transcripts, the TCR beta CDR3 regions were amplified. First-round RT-PCR relied on HTBI primers, and a second-round multiplex PCR came next. TCRdb re-derived calls from the multiplex PCR reads in MiXCR, one entry per CDR3 protein. Of 650,000 to 900,000 distinct CDR3 sequences listed, 35% to 50% are singletons. The sequenced sample was peripheral blood. The receptors stem from an adult man with Graves' ophthalmopathy.

V usage is TRBV29-1 and J usage is TRBJ1-1; no clear D gene. Trimming cost V 6 bases and J 2 bases, with 10 bases left between them. The CDR3 contains 12 residues. Per the germline V gene, CDR1 is SQVTM and CDR2 is ANQGSEA. CDR3 in amino acids: CSVTGYNTEAFF. The CDR3 coding sequence is TGCAGCGTGACCGGTTATAACACTGAAGCTTTCTTT.

The sample holds many counts of this clonotype. The chain carries TRBV2 and TRBJ1-6; D not resolved. CDR3 length equals 15 residues. Germline CDR1 reads SNHLY; CDR2 reads FYNNEI. V lost 8 bases and J 0 bases, leaving 11 bases between the germline ends. For the CDR3, the DNA is TGTGCCAGCCGTGCCCGGAGCTCCTATAATTCACCCCTCCACTTT. It specifies CASRARSSYNSPLHF. Filled out from reference TRBV2 and TRBJ1-6, the complete variable domain reads EPEVTQTPSHQVTQMGQEVILRCVPISNHLYFYWYRQILGQKVEFLVSFYNNEISEKSEIFDDQFSVERPDGSNFTLKIRSTKLEDSAMYFCASRARSSYNSPLHFGNGTRLTVT.

The table lists this clonotype with a few counts. The CDR3 DNA is TGTGCCAGTAGTATCTTTTGGCAGGGCCCTTTGGGCTACACCTTC. Translating it yields CASSIFWQGPLGYTF. The gene calls are TRBV19 and TRBJ1-2; tentative D call: TRBD1 (5 bases). Trimming removed 3 bases from V and 8 bases from J, with 19 bases in between. The CDR3 is made up of 15 amino acids. Germline V gene data show CDR1 as LNHDA and CDR2 as SQIVND (reference sequence). The full variable domain, rest sourced from reference TRBV19 and TRBJ1-2, is DGGITQSPKYLFRKEGQNVTLSCEQNLNHDAMYWYRQDPGQGLRLIYYSQIVNDFQKGDIAEGYSVSREKKESFPLTVTSAQKNPTAFYLCASSIFWQGPLGYTFGSGTRLTVV.

J is TRBJ2-7 and V is TRBV25-1; D is unresolved. The V gene's germline CDR1 is MGHDK and CDR2 SYGVNS. This CDR3 comprises 15 residues. With 5 bases removed from V and 6 bases from J, the gap between germline ends came to 20 bases. The CDR3 DNA follows: TGTGCCAGCAGTCTCTCCGCCCTTGCGTGGGGCGAGCAGTACTTC. Translated, it gives CASSLSALAWGEQYF.

As regards this clonotype: An end of the junction differs from the germline gene, which may be a read error. V is TRBV29-1 and J is TRBJ2-5; D is tentatively TRBD1 or TRBD2 (5 bases each). The CDR3 extends over 13 amino acids. CDR1 is SQVTM and CDR2 is ANQGSEA in the germline V gene. The CDR3 loop is CSAQDGELGTQHF. Here the CDR3 DNA reads TGCAGTGCTCAGGACGGGGAGTTGGGGACCCAGCACTTC. Full variable domain (missing parts from reference TRBV29-1 and TRBJ2-5): SAVISQKPSRDICQRGTSLTIQCQVDSQVTMMFWYRQQPGQSLTLIATANQGSEATYESGFVIDKFPISRPNLTFSTLTVSNMSPEDSSIYLCSAQDGELGTQHFGPGTRLLVL.

This clonotype has just a few counts. The rearrangement uses TRBV7-2 and TRBJ1-1, with D perhaps TRBD1 (6 bases). V lost 5 bases to trimming and J lost 4 bases, with 20 bases between them. The CDR3 extends over 16 amino acids. The germline V gene encodes CDR1 SGHTA and CDR2 FQGNSA. CDR3 region: CASSSRIVLGGTEAFF. CDR3 DNA: TGTGCCAGCAGCAGCCGTATTGTTCTAGGGGGCACTGAAGCTTTCTTT. Based on the CDR3 plus reference TRBV7-2 and TRBJ1-1, the full variable domain is GAGVSQSPSNKVTEKGKDVELRCDPISGHTALYWYRQSLGQGLEFLIYFQGNSAPDKSGLPSDRFSAERTGGSVSTLTIQRTQQEDSAVYLCASSSRIVLGGTEAFFGQGTRLTVV.

This clonotype occurred many times. The genes are TRBV29-1 and TRBJ1-6, with D perhaps TRBD1 (5 bases). V lost 0 bases and J 9 bases, leaving 15 bases between the germline ends. Germline values: CDR1 SQVTM, CDR2 ANQGSEA. The CDR3 covers 15 residues. CDR3 residues: CSVEDPRELGSPLHF. The CDR3, as DNA: TGCAGCGTTGAAGACCCCAGGGAGCTTGGTTCACCCCTCCACTTT.

The J gene is TRBJ1-1, the V gene TRBV9; D is perhaps TRBD1 (5 bases). Trimming took 4 bases from V and 0 from J, leaving 16 bases between them. The CDR3 sequence is 16 residues long. Germline V gene lookup returns CDR1 SGDLS and CDR2 YYNGEE. Written as DNA, the CDR3 is TGTGCCAGCAGCCCCCCCCCAGGGACCCTGAACACTGAAGCTTTCTTT. Its translation: CASSPPPGTLNTEAFF.

The chain combines TRBV12-3 or TRBV12-4 with TRBJ2-3; 7 nucleotides match TRBD2. V shed 4 bases, J shed 2 bases, and the junction held 6 bases outside the gene matches. This CDR3 spans 15 amino acids. The CDR3 is CASSSERGYTDTQYF. For the CDR3, the DNA is TGTGCCAGCAGTTCCGAGCGGGGCTACACAGATACGCAGTATTTT.

A few counts support this clonotype. The chain recombines TRBV20-1 with TRBJ2-7; 10 bases align to TRBD2. Germline CDR1 reads DFQATT; CDR2 reads SNEGSKA (reference sequence). The CDR3 is 15 amino acids. The V and J ends lost 1 base and 5 bases, in that order; junction bases with no gene match: 8. The CDR3 loop is CSARAVAGGNHEQYF. CDR3 in DNA: TGCAGTGCTAGAGCGGTAGCGGGAGGTAACCACGAGCAGTACTTC.

This chain uses TRBV2 with TRBJ2-7; D gene ambiguous. The CDR3 spans 13 residues. Germline CDR1 reads SNHLY; CDR2 reads FYNNEI. V gave up 5 bases and J gave up 3 bases, with 11 bases separating them. CDR3 sequence: CASSYSFSYEQYF. The CDR3 DNA reads TGTGCCAGCAGTTACTCTTTCAGCTACGAGCAGTACTTC.

This chain links TRBV10-3 with TRBJ1-5; a weak D match, TRBD1 (5 bases). Germline loops: CDR1 ENHRY, CDR2 SYGVKD. Trimming shortened V by 2 bases and J by 4 bases, and 18 bases separated the two germline ends. This CDR3 comprises 17 residues. The CDR3 loop reads CAISERGVGQENQPQHF. In DNA, the CDR3 is TGTGCCATCAGTGAGAGGGGTGTAGGGCAGGAAAATCAGCCCCAGCATTTT.

V gene TRBV24-1 combines with J gene TRBJ2-3, with D maybe TRBD1 (6 bases). Germline loops: CDR1 KGHDR, CDR2 SFDVKD. Between the trimmed V and J ends, which lost 4 bases and 3 bases, there was a span of 19 bases. The CDR3 is made up of 17 amino acids. CDR3 nucleotide sequence: TGTGCCACCAGTGACGGGGAACACAGGGATGGGACAGATACGCAGTATTTT. This gives the protein CATSDGEHRDGTDTQYF.

This chain links TRBV11-2 with TRBJ2-7; TRBD2 agrees at 13 bases. Losses at the gene ends were 4 bases for V and 5 bases for J; bases not matched to a gene: 8. Germline CDR1 reads SGHAT; CDR2 reads FQNNGV. CDR3 size: 16 residues. CDR3 protein: CASSSLTSGGLNEQYF. Here the CDR3 DNA reads TGTGCCAGCAGCTCACTGACTAGCGGGGGGCTCAACGAGCAGTACTTC. Full variable domain (missing parts from reference TRBV11-2 and TRBJ2-7): EAGVAQSPRYKIIEKRQSVAFWCNPISGHATLYWYQQILGQGPKLLIQFQNNGVVDDSQLPKDRFSAERLKGVDSTLKIQPAKLEDSAVYLCASSSLTSGGLNEQYFGPGTRLTVT.